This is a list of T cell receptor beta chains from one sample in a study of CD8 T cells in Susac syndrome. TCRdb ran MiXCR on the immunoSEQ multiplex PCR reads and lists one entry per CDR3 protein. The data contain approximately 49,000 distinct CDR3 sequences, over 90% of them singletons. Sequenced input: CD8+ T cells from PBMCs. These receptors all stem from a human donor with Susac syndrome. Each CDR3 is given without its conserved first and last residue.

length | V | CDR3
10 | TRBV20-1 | SANGQAYEQY
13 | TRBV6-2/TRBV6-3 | ASSNPGLGDYEQY
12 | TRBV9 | ASSVGEPRFGYT
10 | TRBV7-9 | ASSSGAYGYT
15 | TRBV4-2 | ASSQTLTGQTSYEQY
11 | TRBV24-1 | ATSRGPDYGYT
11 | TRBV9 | ASNLAGVRTQY
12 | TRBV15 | ATSRDRGDEKLF
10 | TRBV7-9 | ASSSPGGEAF
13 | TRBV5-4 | ASSLASGITDTQY
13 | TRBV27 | ATGTSGGALETQY
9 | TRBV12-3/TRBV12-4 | ASSFGPASF
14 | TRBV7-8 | ASSLRTSGGSYEQY
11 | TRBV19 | ASSISGDTEAF
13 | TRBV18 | ASSPGTVSTDTQY
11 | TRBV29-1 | SVVQGPYPEAF
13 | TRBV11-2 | ASSLATVPEYGYT
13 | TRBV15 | ATSRVRGGGNEQF
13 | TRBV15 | ATSRAGGLTDTQY
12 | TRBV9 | ASSVGGGEETQY
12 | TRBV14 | ASSRVGKSYEQY
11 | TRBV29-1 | SVEGGLARGAF
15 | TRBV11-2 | ASSLRPQAGGPDTQY
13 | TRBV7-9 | ASSAGTILNYGYT
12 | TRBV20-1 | SARGQSSYNEQF
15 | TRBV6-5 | ASSYPTRETRSYEQY